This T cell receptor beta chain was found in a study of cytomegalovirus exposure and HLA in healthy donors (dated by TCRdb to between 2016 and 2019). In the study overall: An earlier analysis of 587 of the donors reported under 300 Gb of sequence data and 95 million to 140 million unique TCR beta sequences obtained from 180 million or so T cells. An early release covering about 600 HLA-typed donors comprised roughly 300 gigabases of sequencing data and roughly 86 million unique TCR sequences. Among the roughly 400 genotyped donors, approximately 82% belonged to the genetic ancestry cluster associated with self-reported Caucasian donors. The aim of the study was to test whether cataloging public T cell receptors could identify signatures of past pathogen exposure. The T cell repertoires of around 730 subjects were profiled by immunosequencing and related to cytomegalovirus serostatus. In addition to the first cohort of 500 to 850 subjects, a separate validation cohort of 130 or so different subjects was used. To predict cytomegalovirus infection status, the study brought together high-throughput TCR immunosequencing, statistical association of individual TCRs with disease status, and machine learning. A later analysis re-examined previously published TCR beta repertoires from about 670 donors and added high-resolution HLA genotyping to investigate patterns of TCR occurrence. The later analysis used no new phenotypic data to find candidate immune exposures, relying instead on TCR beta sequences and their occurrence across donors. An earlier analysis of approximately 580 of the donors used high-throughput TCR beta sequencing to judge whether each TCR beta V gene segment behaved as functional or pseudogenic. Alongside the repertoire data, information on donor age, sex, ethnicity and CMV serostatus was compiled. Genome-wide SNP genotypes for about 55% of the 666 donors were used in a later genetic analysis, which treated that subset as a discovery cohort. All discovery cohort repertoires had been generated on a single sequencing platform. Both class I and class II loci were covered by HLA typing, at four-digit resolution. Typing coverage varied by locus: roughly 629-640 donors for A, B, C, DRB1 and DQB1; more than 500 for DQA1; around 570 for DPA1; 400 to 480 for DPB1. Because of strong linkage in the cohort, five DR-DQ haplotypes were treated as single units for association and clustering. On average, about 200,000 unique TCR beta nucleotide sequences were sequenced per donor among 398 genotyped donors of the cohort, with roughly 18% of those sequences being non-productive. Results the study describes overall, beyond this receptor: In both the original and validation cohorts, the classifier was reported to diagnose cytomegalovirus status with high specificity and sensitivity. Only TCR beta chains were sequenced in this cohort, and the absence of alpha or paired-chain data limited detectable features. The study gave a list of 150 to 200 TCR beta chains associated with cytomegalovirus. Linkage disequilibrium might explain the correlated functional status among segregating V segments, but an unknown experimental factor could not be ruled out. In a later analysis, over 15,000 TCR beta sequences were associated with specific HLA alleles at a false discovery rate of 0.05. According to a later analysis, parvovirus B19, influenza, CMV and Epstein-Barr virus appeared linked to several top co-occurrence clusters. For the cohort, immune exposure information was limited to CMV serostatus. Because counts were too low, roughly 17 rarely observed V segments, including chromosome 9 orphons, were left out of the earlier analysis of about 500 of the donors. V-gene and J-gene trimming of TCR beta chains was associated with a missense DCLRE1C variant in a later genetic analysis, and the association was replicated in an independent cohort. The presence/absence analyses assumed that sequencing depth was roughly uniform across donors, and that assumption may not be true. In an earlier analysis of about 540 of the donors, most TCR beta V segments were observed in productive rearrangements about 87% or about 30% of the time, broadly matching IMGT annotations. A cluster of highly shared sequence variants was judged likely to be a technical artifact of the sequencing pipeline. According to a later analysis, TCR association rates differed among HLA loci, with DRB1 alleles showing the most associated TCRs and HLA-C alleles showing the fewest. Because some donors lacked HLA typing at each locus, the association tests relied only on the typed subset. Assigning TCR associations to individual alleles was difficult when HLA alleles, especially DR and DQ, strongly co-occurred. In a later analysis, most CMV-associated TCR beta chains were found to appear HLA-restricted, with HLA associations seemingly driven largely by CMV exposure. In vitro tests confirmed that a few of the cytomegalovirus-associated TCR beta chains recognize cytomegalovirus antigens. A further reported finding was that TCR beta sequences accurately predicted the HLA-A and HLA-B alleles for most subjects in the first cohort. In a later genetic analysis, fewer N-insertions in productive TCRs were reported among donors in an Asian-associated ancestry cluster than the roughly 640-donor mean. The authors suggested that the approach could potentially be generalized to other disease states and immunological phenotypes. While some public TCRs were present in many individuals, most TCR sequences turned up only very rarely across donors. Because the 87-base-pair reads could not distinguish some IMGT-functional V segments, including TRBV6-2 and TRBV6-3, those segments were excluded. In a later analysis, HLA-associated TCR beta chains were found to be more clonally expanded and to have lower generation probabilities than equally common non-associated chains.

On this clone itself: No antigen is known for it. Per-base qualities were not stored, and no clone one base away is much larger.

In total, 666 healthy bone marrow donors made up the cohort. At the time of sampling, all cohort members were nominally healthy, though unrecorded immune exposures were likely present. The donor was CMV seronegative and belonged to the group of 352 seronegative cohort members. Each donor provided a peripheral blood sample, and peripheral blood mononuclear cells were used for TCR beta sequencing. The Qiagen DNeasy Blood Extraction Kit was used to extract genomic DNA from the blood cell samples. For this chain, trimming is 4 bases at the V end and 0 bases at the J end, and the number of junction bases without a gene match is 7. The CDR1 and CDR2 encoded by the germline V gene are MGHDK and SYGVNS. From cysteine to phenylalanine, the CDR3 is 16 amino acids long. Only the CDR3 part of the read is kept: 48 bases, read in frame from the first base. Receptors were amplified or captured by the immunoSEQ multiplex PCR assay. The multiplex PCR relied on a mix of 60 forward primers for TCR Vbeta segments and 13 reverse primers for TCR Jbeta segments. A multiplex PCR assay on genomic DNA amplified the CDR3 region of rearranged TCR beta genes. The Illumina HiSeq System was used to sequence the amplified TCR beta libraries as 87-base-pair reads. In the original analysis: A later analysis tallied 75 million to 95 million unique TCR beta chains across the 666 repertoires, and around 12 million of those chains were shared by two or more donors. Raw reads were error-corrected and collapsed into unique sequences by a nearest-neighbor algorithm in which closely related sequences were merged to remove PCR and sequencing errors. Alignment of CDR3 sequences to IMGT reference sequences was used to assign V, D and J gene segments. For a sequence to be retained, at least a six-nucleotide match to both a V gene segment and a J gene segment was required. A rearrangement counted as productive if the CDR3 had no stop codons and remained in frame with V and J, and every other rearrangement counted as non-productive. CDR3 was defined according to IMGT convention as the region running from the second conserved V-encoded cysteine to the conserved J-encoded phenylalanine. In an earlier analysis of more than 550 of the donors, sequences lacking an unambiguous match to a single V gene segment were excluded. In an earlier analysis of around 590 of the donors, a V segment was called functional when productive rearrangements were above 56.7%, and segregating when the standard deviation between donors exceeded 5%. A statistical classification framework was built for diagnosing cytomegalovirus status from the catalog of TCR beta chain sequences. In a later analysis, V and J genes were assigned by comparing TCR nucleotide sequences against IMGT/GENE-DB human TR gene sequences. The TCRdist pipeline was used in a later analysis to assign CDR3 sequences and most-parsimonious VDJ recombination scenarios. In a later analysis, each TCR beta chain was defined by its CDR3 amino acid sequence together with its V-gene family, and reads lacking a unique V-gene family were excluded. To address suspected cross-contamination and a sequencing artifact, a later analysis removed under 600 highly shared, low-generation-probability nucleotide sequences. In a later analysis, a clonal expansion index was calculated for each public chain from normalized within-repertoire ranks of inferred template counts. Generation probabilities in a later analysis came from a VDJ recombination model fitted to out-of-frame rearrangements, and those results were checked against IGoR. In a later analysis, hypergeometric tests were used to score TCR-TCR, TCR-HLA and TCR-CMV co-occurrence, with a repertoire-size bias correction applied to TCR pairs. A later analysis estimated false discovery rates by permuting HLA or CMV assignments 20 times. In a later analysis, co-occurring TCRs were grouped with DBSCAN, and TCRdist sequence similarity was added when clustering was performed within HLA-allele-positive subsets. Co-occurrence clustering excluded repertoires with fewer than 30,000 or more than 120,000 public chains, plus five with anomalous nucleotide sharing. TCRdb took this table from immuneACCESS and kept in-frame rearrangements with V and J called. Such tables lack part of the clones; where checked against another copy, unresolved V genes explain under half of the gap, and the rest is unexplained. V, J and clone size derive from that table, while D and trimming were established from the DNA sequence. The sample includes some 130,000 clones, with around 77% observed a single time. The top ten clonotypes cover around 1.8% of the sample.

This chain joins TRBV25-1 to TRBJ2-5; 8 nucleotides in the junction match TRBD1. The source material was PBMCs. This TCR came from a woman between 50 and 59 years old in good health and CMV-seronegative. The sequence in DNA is TGTGCCAGCAGTGTAACCAGGGGGCAATACCAAGAGACCCAGTACTTC. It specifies CASSVTRGQYQETQYF.